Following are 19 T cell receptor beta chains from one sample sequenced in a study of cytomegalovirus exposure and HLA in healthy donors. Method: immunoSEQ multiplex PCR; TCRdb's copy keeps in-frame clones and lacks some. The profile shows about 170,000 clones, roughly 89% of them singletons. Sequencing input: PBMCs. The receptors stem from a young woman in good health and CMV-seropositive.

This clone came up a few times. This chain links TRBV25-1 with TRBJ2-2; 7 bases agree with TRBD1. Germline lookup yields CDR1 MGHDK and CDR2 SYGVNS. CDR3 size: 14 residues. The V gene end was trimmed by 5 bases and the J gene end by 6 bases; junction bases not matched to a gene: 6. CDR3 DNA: TGTGCCAGCAGTCATACAGGGGACGCCGGGGAGCTGTTTTTT. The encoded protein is CASSHTGDAGELFF.

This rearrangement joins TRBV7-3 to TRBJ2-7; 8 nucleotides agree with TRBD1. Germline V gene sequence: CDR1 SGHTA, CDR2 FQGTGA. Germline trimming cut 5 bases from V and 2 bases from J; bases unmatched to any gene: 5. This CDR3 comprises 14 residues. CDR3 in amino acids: CASSPSTGAYEQYF. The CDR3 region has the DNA TGTGCCAGCAGCCCGTCGACAGGGGCCTACGAGCAGTACTTC.

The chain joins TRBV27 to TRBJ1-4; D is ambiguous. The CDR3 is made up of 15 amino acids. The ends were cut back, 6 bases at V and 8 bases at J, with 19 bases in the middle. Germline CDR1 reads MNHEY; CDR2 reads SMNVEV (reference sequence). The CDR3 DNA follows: TGTGCCAGCAGAATCTCGACATCCGGAGGAGAAAAACTGTTTTTT. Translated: CASRISTSGGEKLFF.

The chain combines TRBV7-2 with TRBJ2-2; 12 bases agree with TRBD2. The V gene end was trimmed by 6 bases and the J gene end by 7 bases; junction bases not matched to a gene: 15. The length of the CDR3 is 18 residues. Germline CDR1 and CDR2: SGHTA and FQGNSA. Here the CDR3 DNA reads TGTGCCAGCAGACCAGGGGGCCTACGACTAGCGGGAGTCGGGGAGCTGTTTTTT. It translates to CASRPGGLRLAGVGELFF.

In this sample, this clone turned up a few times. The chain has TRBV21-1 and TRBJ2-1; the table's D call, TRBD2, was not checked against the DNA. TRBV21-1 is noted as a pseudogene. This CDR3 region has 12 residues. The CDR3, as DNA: TGTGCCAGCAGCAAAGAGGTTGGGAGACAGTTCTTC. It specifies CASSKEVGRQFF.

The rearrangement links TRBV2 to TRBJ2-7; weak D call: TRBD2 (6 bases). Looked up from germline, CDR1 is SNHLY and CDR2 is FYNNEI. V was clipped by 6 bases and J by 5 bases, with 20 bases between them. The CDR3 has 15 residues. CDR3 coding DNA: TGTGCCAGCAGGCATCTAGCGCCTCTGAAGGACGAGCAGTACTTC. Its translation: CASRHLAPLKDEQYF. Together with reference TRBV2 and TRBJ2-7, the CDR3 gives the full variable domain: EPEVTQTPSHQVTQMGQEVILRCVPISNHLYFYWYRQILGQKVEFLVSFYNNEISEKSEIFDDQFSVERPDGSNFTLKIRSTKLEDSAMYFCASRHLAPLKDEQYFGPGTRLTVT.

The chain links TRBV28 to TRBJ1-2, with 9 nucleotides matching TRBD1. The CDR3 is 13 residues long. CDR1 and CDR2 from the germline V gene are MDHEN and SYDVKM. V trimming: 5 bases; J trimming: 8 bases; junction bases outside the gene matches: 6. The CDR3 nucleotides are TGTGCCAGCAGTCTGAACAGGGGGCGAGGCTACACCTTC. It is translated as CASSLNRGRGYTF.

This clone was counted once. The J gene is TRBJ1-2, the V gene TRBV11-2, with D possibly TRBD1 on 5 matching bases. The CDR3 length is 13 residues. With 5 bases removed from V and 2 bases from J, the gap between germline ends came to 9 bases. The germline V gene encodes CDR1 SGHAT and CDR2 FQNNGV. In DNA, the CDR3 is TGTGCCAGCAGCGTCGACAGAAACTATGGCTACACCTTC. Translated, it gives CASSVDRNYGYTF. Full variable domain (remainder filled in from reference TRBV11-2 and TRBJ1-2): EAGVAQSPRYKIIEKRQSVAFWCNPISGHATLYWYQQILGQGPKLLIQFQNNGVVDDSQLPKDRFSAERLKGVDSTLKIQPAKLEDSAVYLCASSVDRNYGYTFGSGTRLTVV.

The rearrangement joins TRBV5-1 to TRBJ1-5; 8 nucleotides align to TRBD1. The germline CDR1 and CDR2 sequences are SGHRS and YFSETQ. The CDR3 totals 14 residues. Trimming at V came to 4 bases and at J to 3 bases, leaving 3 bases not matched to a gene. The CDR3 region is CASSPGQVNQPQHF. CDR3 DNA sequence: TGCGCCAGCAGCCCGGGACAGGTCAATCAGCCCCAGCATTTT. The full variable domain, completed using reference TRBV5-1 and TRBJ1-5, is KAGVTQTPRYLIKTRGQQVTLSCSPISGHRSVSWYQQTPGQGLQFLFEYFSETQRNKGNFPGRFSGRQFSNSRSEMNVSTLELGDSALYLCASSPGQVNQPQHFGDGTRLSIL.

In DNA form, the CDR3 reads TGTGCCTCCTGGGACAGGGGGACGAGCACAGATACGCAGTATTTT. Protein sequence: CASWDRGTSTDTQYF. The V and J genes are TRBV19 and TRBJ2-3, with 11 bases matching TRBD1. V was clipped by 11 bases and J by 0 bases; unmatched bases: 7. The CDR3 length is 15 residues. Looked up from germline, CDR1 is LNHDA and CDR2 is SQIVND (reference sequence).

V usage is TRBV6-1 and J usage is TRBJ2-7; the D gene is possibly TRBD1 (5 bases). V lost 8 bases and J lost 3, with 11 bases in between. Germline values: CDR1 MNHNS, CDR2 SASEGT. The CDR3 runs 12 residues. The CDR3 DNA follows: TGTGCCAGCGGGGCCGGGTACTACGAGCAGTACTTC. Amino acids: CASGAGYYEQYF.

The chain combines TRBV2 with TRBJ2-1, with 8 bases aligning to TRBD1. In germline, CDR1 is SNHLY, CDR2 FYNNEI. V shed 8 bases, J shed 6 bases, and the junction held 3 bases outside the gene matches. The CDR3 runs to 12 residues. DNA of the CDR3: TGTGCCAGCGGGGGACAGGTCAATGAGCAGTTCTTC. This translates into CASGGQVNEQFF.

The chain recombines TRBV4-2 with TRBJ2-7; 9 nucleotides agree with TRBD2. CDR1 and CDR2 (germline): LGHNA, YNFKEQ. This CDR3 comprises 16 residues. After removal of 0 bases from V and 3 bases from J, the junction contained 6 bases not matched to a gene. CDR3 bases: TGTGCCAGCAGCCAAGATAACGGTAGCGGGAGCTACGAGCAGTACTTC. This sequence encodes CASSQDNGSGSYEQYF.

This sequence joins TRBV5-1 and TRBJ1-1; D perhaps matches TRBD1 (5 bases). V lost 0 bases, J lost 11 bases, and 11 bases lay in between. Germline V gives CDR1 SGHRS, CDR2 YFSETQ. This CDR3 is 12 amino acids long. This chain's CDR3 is CASSLEGGGAFF. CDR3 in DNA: TGCGCCAGCAGCTTGGAAGGTGGGGGGGCTTTCTTT.

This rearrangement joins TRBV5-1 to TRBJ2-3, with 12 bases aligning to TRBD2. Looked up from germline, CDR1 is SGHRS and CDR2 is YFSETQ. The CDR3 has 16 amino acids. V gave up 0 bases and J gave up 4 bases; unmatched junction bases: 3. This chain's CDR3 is CASSLVTSGSADTQYF. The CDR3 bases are TGCGCCAGCAGCTTGGTGACTAGCGGGAGCGCAGATACGCAGTATTTT.

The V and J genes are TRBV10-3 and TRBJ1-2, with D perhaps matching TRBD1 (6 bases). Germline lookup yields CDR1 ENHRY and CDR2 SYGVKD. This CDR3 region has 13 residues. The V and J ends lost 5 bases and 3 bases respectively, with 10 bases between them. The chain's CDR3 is CAISRGSDYGYTF. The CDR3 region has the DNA TGTGCCATCAGTAGGGGGAGTGACTATGGCTACACCTTC.

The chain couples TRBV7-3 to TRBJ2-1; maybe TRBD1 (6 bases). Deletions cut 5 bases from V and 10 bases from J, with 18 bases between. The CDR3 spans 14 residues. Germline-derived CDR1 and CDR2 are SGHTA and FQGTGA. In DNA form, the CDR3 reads TGTGCCAGCAGCACAGGGCCTCGCAATGGGGAGCAGTTCTTC. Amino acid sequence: CASSTGPRNGEQFF.

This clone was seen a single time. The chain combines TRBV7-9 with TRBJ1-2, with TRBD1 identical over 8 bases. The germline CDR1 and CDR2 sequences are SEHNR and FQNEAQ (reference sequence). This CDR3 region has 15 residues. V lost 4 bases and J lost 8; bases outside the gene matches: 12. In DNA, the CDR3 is TGTGCCAGCAGCTCCCGCTGGCAGGGGGCACGAGGCTACACCTTC. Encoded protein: CASSSRWQGARGYTF.

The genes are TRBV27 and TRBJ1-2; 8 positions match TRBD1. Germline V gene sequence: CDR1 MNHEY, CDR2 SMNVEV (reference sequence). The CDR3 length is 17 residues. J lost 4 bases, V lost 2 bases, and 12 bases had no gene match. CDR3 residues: CASSLRQGALHTYGYTF. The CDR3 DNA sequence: TGTGCCAGCAGTTTACGCCAGGGGGCCTTACATACCTATGGCTACACCTTC.